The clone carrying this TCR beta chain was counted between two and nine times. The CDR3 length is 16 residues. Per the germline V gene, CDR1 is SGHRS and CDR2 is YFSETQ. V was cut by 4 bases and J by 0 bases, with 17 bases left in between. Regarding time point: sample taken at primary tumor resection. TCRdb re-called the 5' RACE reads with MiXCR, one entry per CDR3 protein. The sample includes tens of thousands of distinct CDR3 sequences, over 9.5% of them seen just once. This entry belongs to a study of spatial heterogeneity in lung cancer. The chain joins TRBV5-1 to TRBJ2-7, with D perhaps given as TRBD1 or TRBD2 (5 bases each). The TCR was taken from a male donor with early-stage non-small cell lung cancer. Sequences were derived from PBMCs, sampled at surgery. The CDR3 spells CASSRDALWGSYEQYF. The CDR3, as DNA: TGCGCCAGCAGCAGGGACGCCCTATGGGGCTCCTACGAGCAGTACTTC. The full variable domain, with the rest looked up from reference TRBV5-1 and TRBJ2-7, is KAGVTQTPRYLIKTRGQQVTLSCSPISGHRSVSWYQQTPGQGLQFLFEYFSETQRNKGNFPGRFSGRQFSNSRSEMNVSTLELGDSALYLCASSRDALWGSYEQYFGPGTRLTVT.